The 12 T cell receptor beta chains presented below share a single source sample, sequenced in a study of OX40 agonist ivuxolimab in advanced cancers. Measured with immunoSEQ multiplex PCR; TCRdb has only the in-frame clones, and not every one. This sample carries about 58,000 clones, 88% of them seen once, and the ten largest clones take less than 0.85%. The source was CD4+ or CD8+ T cells sorted from blood, collected in a trial of the OX40 agonist ivuxolimab. The source is an adult with an advanced solid tumor such as melanoma, head and neck, liver or kidney cancer.

The V and J genes are TRBV30 and TRBJ2-1, with D possibly called TRBD1 or TRBD2 (6 bases each). The CDR3 has 16 residues. Germline V lookup: CDR1 GTSNPN, CDR2 SVGIG (reference sequence). V was cut by 1 base and J by 1 base, with 14 bases left in between. The CDR3 protein is CAWSEGGTFSYNEQFF. CDR3 nucleotides: TGTGCCTGGAGTGAGGGGGGTACCTTTTCCTACAATGAGCAGTTCTTC.

The CDR3 DNA follows: TGTGCCAGCAGCTGGAAGCGGGAGGTGGCAGATACGCAGTATTTT. Amino acids: CASSWKREVADTQYF. The rearrangement links TRBV5-4 to TRBJ2-3; 9 bases agree with TRBD2. The CDR3 totals 15 residues. V lost 3 bases and J lost 4; bases outside the gene matches: 6. The germline CDR1 and CDR2 sequences are SGHNT and YYREEE (reference sequence).

The V call is TRBV5-6, the J call TRBJ2-1; a possible D gene is TRBD2 (6 bases). The CDR3 totals 11 residues. The germline V and J ends were trimmed by 5 bases and 9 bases, with 9 bases remaining between them. Germline lookup yields CDR1 SGHDT and CDR2 YYEEEE. Here the CDR3 reads CASRVGGEQFF. In nucleotides, the CDR3 is TGTGCCAGCAGGGTCGGGGGTGAGCAGTTCTTC.

The chain recombines TRBV15 with TRBJ2-3; D not resolved. The V gene's germline CDR1 is LNHNV and CDR2 YYDKDF (reference sequence). The CDR3 length is 13 residues. Trimming stripped 0 bases from V and 6 bases from J, with 7 bases between. CDR3 nucleotides: TGTGCCACCAGCAGAGATCTCGGGGATACGCAGTATTTT. As protein: CATSRDLGDTQYF.

V usage is TRBV5-4 and J usage is TRBJ2-7; TRBD2 agrees at 10 bases. With V trimmed by 4 bases and J by 0 bases, 7 bases remained unmatched. CDR3 length equals 16 residues. The germline gives CDR1 SGHNT, CDR2 YYREEE (reference sequence). CDR3 nucleotide sequence: TGTGCCAGCAGCCGAACCTCTAGCGGGAGCTCCTACGAGCAGTACTTC. It specifies CASSRTSSGSSYEQYF. Variable domain in full (rest from reference TRBV5-4 and TRBJ2-7): ETGVTQSPTHLIKTRGQQVTLRCSSQSGHNTVSWYQQALGQGPQFIFQYYREEENGRGNFPPRFSGLQFPNYSSELNVNALELDDSALYLCASSRTSSGSSYEQYFGPGTRLTVT.

The chain is built from TRBV11-2 and TRBJ2-1; D is tentatively TRBD1 or TRBD2 (5 bases each). Germline CDR1 reads SGHAT; CDR2 reads FQNNGV. The CDR3 runs 14 residues. Trimming pared 5 bases from V and 5 bases from J, leaving 13 bases between. This chain's CDR3 is CASSPRGRDNEQFF. In DNA form, the CDR3 reads TGTGCCAGCAGCCCGAGGGGCCGCGACAATGAGCAGTTCTTC.

The chain carries TRBV5-8 and TRBJ1-6; 11 bases fit TRBD1. The germline CDR1 and CDR2 sequences are SGHTS and YDEGEE. The CDR3 covers 16 residues. The ends lost 3 bases at V and 6 bases at J; junction bases unmatched: 5. CDR3 coding DNA: TGTGCCAGCAGCTGGACAGGGGGCTGGGGTAATTCACCCCTCCACTTT. Its protein product is CASSWTGGWGNSPLHF.

This clone was observed once. This chain connects TRBV7-2 to TRBJ2-7; weak D call: TRBD2 (5 bases). V lost 1 base and J 2 bases, leaving 12 bases between the germline ends. Germline loops: CDR1 SGHTA, CDR2 FQGNSA. The CDR3 length is 15 residues. Written as DNA, the CDR3 is TGTGCCAGCAGCTTAGGTGGAAGACTACCCTACGAGCAGTACTTC. Translating it yields CASSLGGRLPYEQYF.

The chain carries TRBV19 and TRBJ2-1, with 7 bases lining up with TRBD1. Unmatched junction bases numbered 7, after V lost 6 bases and J lost 5 bases. The CDR3 is 14 residues long. The germline CDR1 and CDR2 sequences are LNHDA and SQIVND (reference sequence). CDR3 nucleotide sequence: TGTGCCAGTAGAAGGGACAGAGGAAACAATGAGCAGTTCTTC. It specifies CASRRDRGNNEQFF.

The chain recombines TRBV19 with TRBJ2-3; D unclear. CDR3 length: 15 amino acids. V was trimmed by 1 base and J by 2 bases, leaving 10 bases between them. Per the germline V gene, CDR1 is LNHDA and CDR2 is SQIVND (reference sequence). This CDR3 is CASSIGRRYTDTQYF. CDR3 nucleotides: TGTGCCAGTAGTATAGGCAGACGATACACAGATACGCAGTATTTT.

The chain employs TRBV9 and TRBJ2-7; perhaps TRBD2 as D (5 bases). Germline CDR1 is SGDLS and CDR2 is YYNGEE. The CDR3 covers 15 residues. V lost 3 bases and J 4 bases, leaving 17 bases between the germline ends. This CDR3 is CASSADYSRRYEQYF. CDR3 nucleotide sequence: TGTGCCAGCAGCGCAGACTACTCCCGCAGGTACGAGCAGTACTTC.

The chain recombines TRBV30 with TRBJ2-1; D perhaps matches TRBD1 (6 bases). The CDR3 has 15 residues. Germline V CDR1 and CDR2: GTSNPN, SVGIG (reference sequence). The CDR3 spells CAGGGSESSYNEQFF. The DNA of the CDR3 is TGTGCTGGGGGCGGTTCTGAGAGCTCCTACAATGAGCAGTTCTTC. The full variable domain, in which reference TRBV30 and TRBJ2-1 provide the parts outside the CDR3, is SQTIHQWPATLVQPVGSPLSLECTVEGTSNPNLYWYRQAAGRGLQLLFYSVGIGQISSEVPQNLSASRPQDRQFILSSKKLLLSDSGFYLCAGGGSESSYNEQFFGPGTRLTVL.